This T cell receptor beta chain was found in a study of OX40 agonist ivuxolimab in advanced cancers. Looking at the study overall: Ivuxolimab was an agonistic, fully human IgG2 monoclonal antibody directed against OX40 (CD134), a costimulatory receptor. Intravenous ivuxolimab was administered to patients every 2 weeks at six dose levels: 0.01, 0.1, 0.3, 1.5, 3 and 10 mg/kg. Among the roughly 52 dose-escalation patients, about 19 had hepatocellular carcinoma, around 15 melanoma, 9 renal cell carcinoma and 9 head and neck cancer. In the dose-escalation cohort, more than 75% of patients were male, and the mean age was about 55 years, with a range of about 23 to 90. Patients were allowed to have had prior anti-PD-1, anti-PD-L1 or anti-CTLA-4 therapy, and around 40% of the dose-escalation patients had previously received checkpoint inhibitors. Partial responses occurred in three dose-escalation patients: two with cutaneous melanoma and one with hepatocellular carcinoma. Peripheral TCRbeta sequencing aimed to test whether ivuxolimab altered TCR sequence diversity and caused clonal T-cell expansion. The paper describes the monotherapy dose-escalation part (N ≈ 52 patients) of the phase I trial of ivuxolimab.

A note on this clone: Its antigen remains undetermined. No qualities accompany the bases; no much larger clone lies one base away.

Measured from the cysteine to the phenylalanine, the CDR3 is 18 residues long. The CDR3 DNA has 54 bases and is translated from base 1. Compared with germline, V lacks 2 bases and J lacks 4 bases; bases without a gene match: 14. CDR1 and CDR2 were assigned from the germline V gene (reference sequence) as SGHKS and YYEKEE. For sequencing of the TCRbeta CDR3 region, genomic DNA was extracted from the sorted cells. The immunoSEQ Assay was used for sequencing of TCRbeta CDR3 regions. TCRdb stores this immuneACCESS table with in-frame sequences only. Part of the clones is absent; in the studies checked, under half of the shortfall reflects unresolved V genes, and no reason is known for the rest. The sample table holds 70,000 to 80,000 clones, of which roughly 84% were seen once. Roughly a sixth of the sample goes to the ten largest clones. What the authors observed across the whole study: After ivuxolimab, CD8+ T cells had more expanded clones than CD4+ T cells on average. Which antigens the clonally expanded peripheral T cells were specific for was not determined. At doses of 0.1 to 3.0 mg/kg, clonal expansion of both CD4+ and CD8+ blood T cells was observed from baseline to week 6. In partial responders in the 0.1-3.0 mg/kg groups, normalized peripheral clonal expansion was found to be among the lowest, especially among CD8+ T cells. Low levels of normalized T-cell clonal expansion were also seen in some nonresponding patients.

The trial excluded patients who had a history of autoimmune disease or who were on systemic immunosuppression. In every dose cohort, peripheral blood was drawn for TCR sequencing at baseline, cycle 4 day 1, and cycle 7 day 1. The samples were taken from a phase I, first-in-human, multicenter, open-label dose-escalation trial of ivuxolimab. The trial enrolled adults with locally advanced or metastatic head and neck squamous cell, hepatocellular, melanoma or renal cell carcinoma. CD4+ and CD8+ T cells were sorted separately from peripheral blood before TCR sequencing. This receptor was taken from an adult with an advanced solid tumor such as melanoma, head and neck, liver or kidney cancer. Recombination connected TRBV5-5 to TRBJ2-1, and TRBD2 aligns with 8 junction nucleotides. Sequences were derived from CD4+ or CD8+ T cells sorted from blood, sampled in a trial of the OX40 agonist ivuxolimab. CDR3 region: CASSFQPAGELGYNEQFF. The DNA sequence follows: TGTGCCAGCAGCTTTCAGCCAGCGGGAGAACTCGGATACAATGAGCAGTTCTTC.